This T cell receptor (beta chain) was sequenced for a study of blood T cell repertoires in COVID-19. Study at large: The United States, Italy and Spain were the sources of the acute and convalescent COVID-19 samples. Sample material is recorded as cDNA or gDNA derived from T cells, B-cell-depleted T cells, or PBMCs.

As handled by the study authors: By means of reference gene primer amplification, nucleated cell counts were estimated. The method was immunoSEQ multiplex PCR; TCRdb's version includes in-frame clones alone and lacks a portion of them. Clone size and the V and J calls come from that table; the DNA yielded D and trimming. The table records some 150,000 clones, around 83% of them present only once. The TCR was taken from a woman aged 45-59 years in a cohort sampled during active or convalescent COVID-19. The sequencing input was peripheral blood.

The CDR3 region is CASSLGQGVVNTQYF. The CDR3 DNA reads TGTGCCAGCAGCCTTGGACAGGGAGTTGTGAATACGCAGTATTTT. The chain links TRBV3-1 (or the pseudogene TRBV3-2) to TRBJ2-3; 8 bases match TRBD1. Germline assignment: CDR1 LGHDT and CDR2 YNNKEL (reference sequence). Trimming cost V 4 bases and J 7 bases; bases outside gene matches: 10. CDR3 length equals 15 residues.